These T cell receptor beta chains were read from a single sample in a study of cytomegalovirus exposure and HLA in healthy donors. The data were produced by immunoSEQ multiplex PCR, yet TCRdb's version contains in-frame clones alone and is incomplete. The data show 100,000 to 150,000 clones, approximately 80% seen once. The sequenced sample consisted of PBMCs. The receptors originated from a girl aged 2 to 10 in good health and CMV-seronegative. The CDR3 runs from the conserved cysteine through the conserved F or W. The D gene is left open where the match is weak. Clone size is shown for a subset of rows, as once, few, many or a class of expanded clone.

TRBD1 | TRBJ1-4 | TRBV5-1 | - | CASSYRDRTNEKLFF | TGCGCCAGCAGCTACCGGGACAGGACTAATGAAAAACTGTTTTTT
- | TRBJ2-2 | TRBV7-3 | - | CASSFQWNTGELFF | TGTGCCAGCAGCTTTCAGTGGAACACCGGGGAGCTGTTTTTT
- | TRBJ2-3 | TRBV7-2 | - | CATMTIGGNTDTQYF | TGTGCCACCATGACCATAGGGGGTAATACAGATACGCAGTATTTT
TRBD2 | TRBJ2-7 | TRBV27 | - | CASRKPGLAPYEQYF | TGTGCCAGCAGGAAACCGGGACTAGCGCCCTACGAGCAGTACTTC
TRBD2 | TRBJ2-1 | TRBV4-1 | - | CASSQLAGGRHEQFF | TGCGCCAGCAGCCAACTAGCGGGGGGACGACATGAGCAGTTCTTC
TRBD1 | TRBJ1-2 | TRBV4-1 | - | CASSQGGLDRGRYGYTF | TGCGCCAGCAGCCAAGGGGGCTTAGACAGGGGGCGATATGGCTACACCTTC
TRBD1 | TRBJ1-2 | TRBV6-4 | - | CASSDLNRGIYTF | TGTGCCAGCAGTGACCTTAACAGGGGAATCTACACCTTC
- | TRBJ2-5 | TRBV15 | - | CATSRDPRGGETQYF | TGTGCCACCAGCAGAGACCCCAGGGGTGGGGAGACCCAGTACTTC
- | TRBJ2-5 | TRBV19 | - | CASSIDGSRGRETQYF | TGTGCCAGTAGTATAGATGGTTCCAGGGGGAGGGAGACCCAGTACTTC
TRBD1 | TRBJ1-2 | TRBV7-2 | once | CASSSDEGADYGYTF | TGTGCCAGCAGCTCAGACGAGGGGGCAGACTATGGCTACACCTTC
- | TRBJ2-1 | TRBV6-4 | once | CASASGIVDNEQFF | TGTGCCAGCGCATCGGGGATTGTTGACAATGAGCAGTTCTTC
- | TRBJ2-7 | TRBV29-1 | few | CSARSRAYEQYF | TGCAGCGCCCGAAGTAGAGCCTACGAGCAGTACTTC
- | TRBJ2-6 | TRBV5-1 | few | CASSLTGSGANVLTF | TGCGCCAGCAGCTTGACAGGGTCTGGGGCCAACGTCCTGACTTTC
TRBD1 | TRBJ2-7 | TRBV27 | once | CASSPAVEGTGSSYEQYF | TGTGCCAGCAGTCCCGCCGTCGAAGGGACAGGGAGCTCCTACGAGCAGTACTTC
- | TRBJ1-2 | TRBV19 | - | CASSIVARGYDGYTF | TGTGCCAGTAGTATAGTGGCCAGGGGATATGATGGCTACACCTTC
- | TRBJ1-6 | TRBV7-3 | - | CASSVQGYNSPLHF | TGTGCCAGCAGCGTACAGGGCTATAATTCACCCCTCCACTTT
TRBD1 | TRBJ1-1 | TRBV13 | - | CASSLGGDRRVFF | TGTGCCAGCAGCTTAGGGGGGGACAGAAGAGTATTCTTT
- | TRBJ2-2 | TRBV4-1 | - | CASSQASSGSVTGELFF | TGCGCCAGCAGCCAGGCTTCAAGCGGAAGCGTCACCGGGGAGCTGTTTTTT
- | TRBJ2-1 | TRBV6-5 | - | CASSYDSNEQFF | TGTGCCAGCAGTTACGACTCGAATGAGCAGTTCTTC
- | TRBJ2-7 | TRBV5-1 | - | CASSRSDSSYEQYF | TGCGCCAGCAGTCGGTCGGACAGCTCCTACGAGCAGTACTTC
TRBD2 | TRBJ2-7 | TRBV7-6 | - | CASSSSGPPYEQYF | TGTGCCAGCAGCTCTAGCGGGCCCCCCTACGAGCAGTACTTC
- | TRBJ1-5 | TRBV28 | - | CASSLMGGANQPQHF | TGCGCCAGCAGCCTTATGGGGGGGGCCAATCAGCCCCAGCATTTT
- | TRBJ2-1 | TRBV30 | - | CAWSQGGATYNEQFF | TGTGCCTGGAGCCAGGGCGGGGCTACCTACAATGAGCAGTTCTTC
- | TRBJ2-1 | TRBV25-1 | few | CATTIQGEVVAGSLGQFF | TGTGCCACCACGATCCAAGGTGAAGTGGTTGCGGGGAGTTTGGGGCAGTTCTTC
TRBD1 | TRBJ1-5 | TRBV2 | - | CASRGTGPRDQPQHF | TGTGCCAGCAGGGGGACAGGCCCCAGGGATCAGCCCCAGCATTTT
- | TRBJ2-2 | TRBV5-4 | - | CASSPGSGGELFF | TGTGCCAGCAGCCCGGGGTCGGGCGGGGAGCTGTTTTTT
TRBD2 | TRBJ2-1 | TRBV29-1 | once | CSVEFGSGPNPYNEQFF | TGCAGCGTTGAATTCGGTAGCGGGCCCAATCCTTACAATGAGCAGTTCTTC
TRBD1 | TRBJ1-2 | TRBV13 | - | CASRERTGGGYTF | TGTGCCAGCAGGGAACGGACAGGTGGCGGCTACACCTTC
TRBD1 | TRBJ1-2 | TRBV7-2 | - | CASSSGTGANYGYTF | TGTGCCAGCAGCTCCGGGACAGGGGCTAACTATGGCTACACCTTC
- | TRBJ2-5 | TRBV14 | - | CASSLFPGTFQETQYF | TGTGCCAGCAGCCTCTTCCCCGGGACTTTTCAAGAGACCCAGTACTTC
TRBD1 | TRBJ1-1 | TRBV11-2 | - | CASSRDRAQAFF | TGTGCCAGCAGCCGCGACAGGGCACAAGCTTTCTTT
TRBD2 | TRBJ2-2 | TRBV7-2 | - | CASSPRGAGGRTGELFF | TGTGCCAGCAGCCCCCGTGGAGCGGGAGGGCGGACCGGGGAGCTGTTTTTT
- | TRBJ2-7 | TRBV11-3 | - | CASSLDGQGEQYF | TGTGCCAGCAGCTTAGATGGGCAGGGCGAGCAGTACTTC
TRBD1 | TRBJ2-7 | TRBV28 | - | CASSSTTGGYEQYF | TGTGCCAGCAGTTCAACAACAGGGGGATACGAGCAGTACTTC
- | TRBJ2-7 | TRBV4-1 | - | CASSQGAYEQYF | TGCGCCAGCAGCCAAGGAGCGTACGAGCAGTACTTC
- | TRBJ2-1 | TRBV7-8 | - | CASSLAGGGRSYNEQFF | TGTGCCAGCAGCTTAGCGGGAGGCGGCAGGTCCTACAATGAGCAGTTCTTC
- | TRBJ1-1 | TRBV11-2 | - | CASSLGGKGGMSTEAFF | TGTGCCAGCAGCTTAGGGGGAAAGGGGGGGATGAGCACTGAAGCTTTCTTT
- | TRBJ2-3 | TRBV4-2 | - | CASRTDRGTDTQYF | TGTGCCAGCAGGACCGACAGAGGCACAGATACGCAGTATTTT
- | TRBJ2-3 | TRBV5-5 | few | CASSPRTSTDTQYF | TGTGCCAGCAGCCCGCGGACAAGCACAGATACGCAGTATTTT
TRBD1 | TRBJ2-5 | TRBV7-9 | - | CASSIWTGKVETQYF | TGTGCCAGCAGCATATGGACAGGGAAAGTGGAGACCCAGTACTTC
TRBD1 | TRBJ2-2 | TRBV5-1 | - | CASSFNRDSGWAGELFF | TGCGCCAGCAGCTTCAACCGGGACAGCGGTTGGGCCGGGGAGCTGTTTTTT
TRBD1 | TRBJ1-1 | TRBV19 | - | CASKGPGQGHRGTEAFF | TGTGCCAGTAAGGGGCCGGGACAGGGACATAGAGGCACTGAAGCTTTCTTT
- | TRBJ2-3 | TRBV30 | - | CALTGGDRDGTDTQYF | TGTGCCTTGACGGGGGGGGACAGGGATGGGACAGATACGCAGTATTTT
- | TRBJ2-3 | TRBV7-3 | - | CASSPMGSLQGDTQYF | TGTGCCAGCAGCCCAATGGGGTCCCTTCAGGGAGATACGCAGTATTTT
- | TRBJ1-5 | TRBV6-5 | - | CASSSQQGLGNQPQHF | TGTGCCAGCAGTTCGCAACAGGGATTGGGCAATCAGCCCCAGCATTTT
- | TRBJ1-5 | TRBV5-6 | once | CASSLQGNQPQHF | TGTGCCAGCAGCTTGCAGGGGAATCAGCCCCAGCATTTT
- | TRBJ1-2 | TRBV6-1 | - | CASSEASGTNYGYTF | TGTGCCAGCAGTGAAGCATCAGGTACTAACTATGGCTACACCTTC
- | TRBJ2-7 | TRBV27 | - | CASSFTSGDYEQYF | TGTGCCAGCAGTTTTACTTCAGGGGACTACGAGCAGTACTTC
- | TRBJ1-2 | TRBV2 | - | CASSEAGGGRLGGYTF | TGTGCCAGCAGTGAAGCGGGAGGGGGAAGATTAGGTGGCTACACCTTC
- | TRBJ2-5 | TRBV5-1 | - | CASSPLQETQYF | TGCGCCAGCTCCCCCCTTCAAGAGACCCAGTACTTC
- | TRBJ1-1 | TRBV28 | few | CASSPLDGRVNTEAFF | TGTGCCAGCAGCCCTTTGGACGGGAGAGTGAACACTGAAGCTTTCTTT
- | TRBJ1-5 | TRBV6-5 | - | CASSNGGSQPQHF | TGTGCCAGCAGTAACGGGGGAAGTCAGCCCCAGCATTTT
- | TRBJ1-6 | TRBV10-1 | once | CASSGPTYNSPLHF | TGCGCCAGCAGTGGTCCGACTTATAATTCACCCCTCCACTTT
TRBD1 | TRBJ2-5 | TRBV27 | - | CASRSLTGMETQYF | TGTGCCAGCAGATCGCTGACAGGGATGGAGACCCAGTACTTC
TRBD2 | TRBJ2-7 | TRBV15 | few | CATSRGLAGPQQYF | TGTGCCACCAGCAGAGGACTAGCGGGTCCCCAGCAGTACTTC